By sample share, the clone carrying this T cell receptor beta chain is medium-sized. Those donating, healthy Caucasian individuals from Russia, were aged roughly 6 to 95. The CDR3 spans 15 residues. CDR1 is ENHRY and CDR2 is SYGVKD in the germline V gene. Trimming cost V 2 bases and J 5 bases; bases outside gene matches: 8. This sample was taken from a study of blood T cells in healthy people across ages. Next came a second PCR, run for roughly 7 to 12 cycles, which used a sample-barcoded 5' primer along with a J-beta primer mix. TCRdb itself ran the 5' RACE reads through MiXCR, one entry per CDR3 protein. The sample contains 650,000 to 700,000 distinct CDR3 sequences, 52% of which appear only once.

Specimen: blood. This clonotype was obtained from a woman aged 80 or older in good health. The V gene is TRBV10-3, the J gene TRBJ2-7; 8 bases agree with TRBD1. CDR3 nucleotides: TGTGCCATCAGTGAGACGGAGGACAGGGCTCACGAGCAGTACTTC. Translation: CAISETEDRAHEQYF.